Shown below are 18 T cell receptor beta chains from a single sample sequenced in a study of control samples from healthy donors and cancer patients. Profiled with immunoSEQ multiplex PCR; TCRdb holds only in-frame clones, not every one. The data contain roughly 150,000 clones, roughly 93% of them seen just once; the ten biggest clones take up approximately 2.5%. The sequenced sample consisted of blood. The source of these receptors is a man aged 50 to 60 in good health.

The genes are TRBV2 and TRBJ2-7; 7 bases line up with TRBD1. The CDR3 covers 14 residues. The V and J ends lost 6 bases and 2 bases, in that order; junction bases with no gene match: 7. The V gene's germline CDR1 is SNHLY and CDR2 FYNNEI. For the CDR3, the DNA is TGTGCCAGCAGGGGACCGGGACAGACCTACGAGCAGTACTTC. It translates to CASRGPGQTYEQYF. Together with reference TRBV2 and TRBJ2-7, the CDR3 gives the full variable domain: EPEVTQTPSHQVTQMGQEVILRCVPISNHLYFYWYRQILGQKVEFLVSFYNNEISEKSEIFDDQFSVERPDGSNFTLKIRSTKLEDSAMYFCASRGPGQTYEQYFGPGTRLTVT.

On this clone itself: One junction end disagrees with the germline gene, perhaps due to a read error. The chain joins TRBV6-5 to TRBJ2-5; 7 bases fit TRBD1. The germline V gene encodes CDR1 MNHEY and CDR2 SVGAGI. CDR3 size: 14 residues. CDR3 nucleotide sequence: TGTGCCAGCAATTACCGAGGGGGCTCAGAGACCCAGTACTTC. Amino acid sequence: CASNYRGGSETQYF.

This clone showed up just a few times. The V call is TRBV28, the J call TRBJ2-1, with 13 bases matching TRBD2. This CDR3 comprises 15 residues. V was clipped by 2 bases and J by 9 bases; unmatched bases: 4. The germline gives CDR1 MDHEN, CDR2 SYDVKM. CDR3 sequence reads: CASSLGTSGILEQFF. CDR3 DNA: TGTGCCAGCAGTTTAGGGACTAGCGGGATACTTGAGCAGTTCTTC.

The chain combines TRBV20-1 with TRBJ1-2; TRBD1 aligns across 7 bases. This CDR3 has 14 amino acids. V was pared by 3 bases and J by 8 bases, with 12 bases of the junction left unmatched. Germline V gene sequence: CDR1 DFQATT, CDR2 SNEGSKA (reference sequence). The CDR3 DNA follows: TGCAGTGCTAGTGGGGAAAAGGGGGCTCGAGGCTACACCTTC. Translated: CSASGEKGARGYTF.

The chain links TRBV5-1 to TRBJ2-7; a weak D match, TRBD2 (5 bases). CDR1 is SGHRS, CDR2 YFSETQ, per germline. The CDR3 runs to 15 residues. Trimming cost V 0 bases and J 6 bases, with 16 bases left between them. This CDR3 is CASSLDPGKISEQYF. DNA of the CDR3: TGCGCCAGCAGCTTGGATCCGGGAAAGATCTCCGAGCAGTACTTC. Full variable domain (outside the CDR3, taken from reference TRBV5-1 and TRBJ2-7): KAGVTQTPRYLIKTRGQQVTLSCSPISGHRSVSWYQQTPGQGLQFLFEYFSETQRNKGNFPGRFSGRQFSNSRSEMNVSTLELGDSALYLCASSLDPGKISEQYFGPGTRLTVT.

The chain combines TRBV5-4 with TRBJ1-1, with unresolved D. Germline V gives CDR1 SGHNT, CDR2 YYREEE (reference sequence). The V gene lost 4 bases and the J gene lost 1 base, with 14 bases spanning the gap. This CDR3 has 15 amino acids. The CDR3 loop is CASSPREDGNTEAFF. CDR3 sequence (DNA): TGTGCCAGCAGCCCCCGTGAAGACGGGAACACTGAAGCTTTCTTT.

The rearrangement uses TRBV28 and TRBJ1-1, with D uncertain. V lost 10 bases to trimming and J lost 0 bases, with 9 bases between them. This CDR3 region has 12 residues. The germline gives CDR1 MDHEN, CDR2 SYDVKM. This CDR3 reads CATTSMNTEAFF. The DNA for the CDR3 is TGTGCCACCACAAGCATGAACACTGAAGCTTTCTTT.

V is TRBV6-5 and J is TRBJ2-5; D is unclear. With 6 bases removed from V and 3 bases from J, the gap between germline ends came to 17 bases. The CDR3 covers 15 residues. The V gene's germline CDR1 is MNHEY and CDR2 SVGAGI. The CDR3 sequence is CASRTLRGPKETQYF. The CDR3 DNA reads TGTGCCAGCAGGACGTTGAGAGGACCCAAAGAGACCCAGTACTTC.

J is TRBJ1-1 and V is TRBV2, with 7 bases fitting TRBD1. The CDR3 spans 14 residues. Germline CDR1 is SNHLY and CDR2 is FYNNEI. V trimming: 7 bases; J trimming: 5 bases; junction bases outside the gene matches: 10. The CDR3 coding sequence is TGTGCCAGCATCCGCCGGGCCAGGGGGACTGAAGCTTTCTTT. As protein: CASIRRARGTEAFF. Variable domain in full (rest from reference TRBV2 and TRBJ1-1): EPEVTQTPSHQVTQMGQEVILRCVPISNHLYFYWYRQILGQKVEFLVSFYNNEISEKSEIFDDQFSVERPDGSNFTLKIRSTKLEDSAMYFCASIRRARGTEAFFGQGTRLTVV.

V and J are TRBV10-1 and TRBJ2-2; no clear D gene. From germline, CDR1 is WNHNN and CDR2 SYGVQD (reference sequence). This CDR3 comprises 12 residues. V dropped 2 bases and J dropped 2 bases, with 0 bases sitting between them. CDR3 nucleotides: TGCGCCAGCAGTGAGAACACCGGGGAGCTGTTTTTT. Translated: CASSENTGELFF.

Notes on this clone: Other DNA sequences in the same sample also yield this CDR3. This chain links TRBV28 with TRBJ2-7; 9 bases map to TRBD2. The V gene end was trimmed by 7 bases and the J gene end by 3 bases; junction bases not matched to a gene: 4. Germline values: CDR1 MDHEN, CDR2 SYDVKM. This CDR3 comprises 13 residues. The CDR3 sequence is CASNSGRIYEQYF. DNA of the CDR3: TGTGCCAGCAACAGCGGGAGGATCTACGAGCAGTACTTC. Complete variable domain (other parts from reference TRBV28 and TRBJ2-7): DVKVTQSSRYLVKRTGEKVFLECVQDMDHENMFWYRQDPGLGLRLIYFSYDVKMKEKGDIPEGYSVSREKKERFSLILESASTNQTSMYLCASNSGRIYEQYFGPGTRLTVT.

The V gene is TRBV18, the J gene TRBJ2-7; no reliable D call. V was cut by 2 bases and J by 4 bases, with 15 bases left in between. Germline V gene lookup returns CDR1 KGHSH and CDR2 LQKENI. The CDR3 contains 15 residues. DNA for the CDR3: TGTGCCAGCTCACCAGCCTCACTCGACACGTACGAGCAGTACTTC. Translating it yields CASSPASLDTYEQYF. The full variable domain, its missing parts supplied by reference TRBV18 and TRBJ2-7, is NAGVMQNPRHLVRRRGQEARLRCSPMKGHSHVYWYRQLPEEGLKFMVYLQKENIIDESGMPKERFSAEFPKEGPSILRIQQVVRGDSAAYFCASSPASLDTYEQYFGPGTRLTVT.

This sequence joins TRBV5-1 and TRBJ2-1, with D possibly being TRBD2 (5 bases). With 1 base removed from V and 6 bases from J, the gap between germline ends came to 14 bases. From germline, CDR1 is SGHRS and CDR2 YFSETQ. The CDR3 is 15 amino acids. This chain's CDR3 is CASSLSSSATNEQFF. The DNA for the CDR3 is TGCGCCAGCAGCTTGTCTAGCTCGGCCACCAATGAGCAGTTCTTC.

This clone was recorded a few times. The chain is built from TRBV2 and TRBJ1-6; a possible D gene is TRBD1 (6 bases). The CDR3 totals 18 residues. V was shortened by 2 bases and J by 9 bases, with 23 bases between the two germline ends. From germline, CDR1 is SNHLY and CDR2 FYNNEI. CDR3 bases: TGTGCCAGCAGTGAAAGGGGGGCTTACATGGGGCGTGGTTCACCCCTCCACTTT. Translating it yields CASSERGAYMGRGSPLHF.

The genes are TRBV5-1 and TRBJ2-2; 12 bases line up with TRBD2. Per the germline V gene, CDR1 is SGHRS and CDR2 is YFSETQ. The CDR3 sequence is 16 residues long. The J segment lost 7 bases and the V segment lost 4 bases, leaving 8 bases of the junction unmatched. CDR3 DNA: TGCGCCAGCAGCCGACTAGCGGGGGCGAAGGGCGGGGAGCTGTTTTTT. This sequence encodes CASSRLAGAKGGELFF.

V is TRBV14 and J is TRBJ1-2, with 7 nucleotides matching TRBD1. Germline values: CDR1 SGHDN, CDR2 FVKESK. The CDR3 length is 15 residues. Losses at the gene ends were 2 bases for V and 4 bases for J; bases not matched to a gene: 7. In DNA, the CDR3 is TGTGCCAGCAGCCAAACGCCCGCAGGGGGCTATGGCTACACCTTC. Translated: CASSQTPAGGYGYTF.

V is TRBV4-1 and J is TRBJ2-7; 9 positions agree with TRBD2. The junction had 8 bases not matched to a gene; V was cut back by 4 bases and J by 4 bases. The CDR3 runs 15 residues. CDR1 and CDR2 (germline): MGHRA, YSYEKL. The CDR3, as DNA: TGCGCCAGCAGCCGCGGGGGGGCAGGCGGGTACGAGCAGTACTTC. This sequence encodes CASSRGGAGGYEQYF.

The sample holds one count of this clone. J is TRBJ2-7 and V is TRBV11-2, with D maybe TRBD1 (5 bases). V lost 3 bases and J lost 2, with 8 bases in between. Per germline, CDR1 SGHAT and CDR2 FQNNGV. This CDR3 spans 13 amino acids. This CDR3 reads CASSLGPPYEQYF. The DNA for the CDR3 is TGTGCCAGCAGCTTGGGGCCCCCCTACGAGCAGTACTTC.